This T cell receptor beta chain was observed in a study of persistence of HIV-infected CD4 T cells. Concerning this clone: Antigen specificity is unknown.

Nonspecific anti-CD3/anti-CD28 bead stimulation represents the broad CD4+ T cell repertoire. Sorting of responding CD4+ T cells relied on upregulated CD40 ligand together with CD69. Before stimulation, PBMCs underwent CD8+ T cell depletion. Trimming stripped 1 base from V and 11 bases from J, with 18 bases between. The CDR3 consists of 15 residues. Germline CDR1 and CDR2: MNHEY and SMNVEV (reference sequence). Study-wide results and caveats: Antigen-responding cells were enriched for degenerate expanded CDR3beta sequences.

Sequencing used immunoSEQ version 4 in survey mode. Template was genomic DNA at about 10 ng/uL, with up to 1 ug used per sample. The method was immunoSEQ multiplex PCR; TCRdb's version includes in-frame clones alone and lacks a portion of them. The sample lists about 45,000 clones, 75% to 90% occurring once. The source material was CD4+ T cells sorted from PBMCs after roughly 17-hour stimulation, sampled from a patient who received antiretroviral therapy. This sequence joins TRBV27 and TRBJ1-5; possible D gene TRBD1, 6 bases. The sequence came from an adult woman with HIV who was CMV-seropositive. Here the CDR3 reads CASSLYPPGKGAQHF. CDR3 DNA: TGTGCCAGCAGTTTATATCCCCCAGGGAAGGGGGCCCAGCATTTT.